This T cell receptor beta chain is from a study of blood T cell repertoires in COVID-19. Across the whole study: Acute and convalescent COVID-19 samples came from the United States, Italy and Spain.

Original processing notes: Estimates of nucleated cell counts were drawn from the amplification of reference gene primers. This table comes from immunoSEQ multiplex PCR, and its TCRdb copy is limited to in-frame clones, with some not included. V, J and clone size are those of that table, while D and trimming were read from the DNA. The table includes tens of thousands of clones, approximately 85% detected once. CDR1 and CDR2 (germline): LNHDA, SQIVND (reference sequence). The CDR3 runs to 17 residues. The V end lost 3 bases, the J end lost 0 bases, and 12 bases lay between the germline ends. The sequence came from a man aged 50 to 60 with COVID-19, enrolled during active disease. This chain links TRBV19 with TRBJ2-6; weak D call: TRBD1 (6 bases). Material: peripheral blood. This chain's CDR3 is CASSIGQTFSGANVLTF. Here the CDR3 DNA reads TGTGCCAGTAGTATCGGACAGACTTTCTCTGGGGCCAACGTCCTGACTTTC.